This T cell receptor beta chain was retrieved from a study of T cell responses to AZD1222 COVID-19 vaccine. Study-level points and caveats: Females outnumbered males among donors, who were mostly white British; clonal diversity was possibly underestimated.

Comment on this clone: What it recognizes is unknown.

Assay: immunoSEQ multiplex PCR; the TCRdb copy retains only in-frame clones and omits some. Of 100,000 to 150,000 clones in the sample, around 91% were seen once. Trimming took 4 bases from V and 1 from J; bases not matched to a gene: 9. CDR1 SGHRS and CDR2 YFSETQ come from the germline V gene. The length of the CDR3 is 16 residues. The receptor's source is an adult in good health. This specimen consisted of peripheral blood, obtained on day 0 of MenACWY control vaccination. The J gene is TRBJ1-1, the V gene TRBV5-1; TRBD1 aligns across 8 bases. The CDR3 sequence: CASSTQGANRNTEAFF. CDR3 DNA sequence: TGCGCCAGCAGCACCCAGGGGGCGAACCGGAACACTGAAGCTTTCTTT.